This is a list of T cell receptor beta chains from one sample in a study of T-cell reconstitution after alpha-beta-depleted transplantation in children. TCRdb re-analysed the PCR reads in MiXCR, keeping a single row per CDR3 protein. The sample holds around 250,000 distinct CDR3 sequences, 25% seen once. The sample consisted of PBMCs, taken before TCRalphabeta/CD19-depleted stem cell transplant. Every receptor here comes from a girl aged 2 to 10 with Fanconi anemia, due to receive a stem cell transplant. Both conserved end residues are trimmed from each CDR3. Each record gives: V gene, J gene, CDR3 protein.

v_call: TRBV25-1
j_call: TRBJ1-5
cdr3_aa: ASSEYFRSSNQPQH

v_call: TRBV19
j_call: TRBJ2-2
cdr3_aa: ASSRQGPGGRGELF

v_call: TRBV7-9
j_call: TRBJ2-1
cdr3_aa: ASSLAGRDHEQF

v_call: TRBV12-3/TRBV12-4
j_call: TRBJ2-5
cdr3_aa: ASTNPGTSVETQY

v_call: TRBV12-3/TRBV12-4
j_call: TRBJ2-1
cdr3_aa: ASSLAPLSSYNEQF

v_call: TRBV15
j_call: TRBJ2-7
cdr3_aa: ATSRVAGLIYEQY

v_call: TRBV6-5
j_call: TRBJ2-2
cdr3_aa: ASSYPGGTGELF

v_call: TRBV6-5
j_call: TRBJ2-1
cdr3_aa: ASSNTRLLNEQF

v_call: TRBV7-9
j_call: TRBJ1-2
cdr3_aa: ASSYYASNQGAPYGYT

v_call: TRBV28
j_call: TRBJ2-4
cdr3_aa: ASSLRTQDIQY

v_call: TRBV9
j_call: TRBJ2-2
cdr3_aa: ASSVAGANTGELF

v_call: TRBV7-9
j_call: TRBJ2-5
cdr3_aa: ASASLETQY

v_call: TRBV20-1
j_call: TRBJ1-5
cdr3_aa: SASQGWGNQPQH

v_call: TRBV20-1
j_call: TRBJ2-3
cdr3_aa: SAPASALADTQY

v_call: TRBV9
j_call: TRBJ2-7
cdr3_aa: ASSVYQESSYEQY

v_call: TRBV13
j_call: TRBJ2-7
cdr3_aa: ASSFATGQWPYEQY

v_call: TRBV4-1
j_call: TRBJ2-7
cdr3_aa: ASSQEGGTGLDEQY

v_call: TRBV7-9
j_call: TRBJ2-1
cdr3_aa: ASSTIGRRDEQF

v_call: TRBV20-1
j_call: TRBJ1-5
cdr3_aa: SARLQGRSTLWDQPQH

v_call: TRBV29-1
j_call: TRBJ1-2
cdr3_aa: SVDRIEWGYT

v_call: TRBV5-1
j_call: TRBJ2-5
cdr3_aa: ASSRGTALQETQY

v_call: TRBV7-4
j_call: TRBJ2-7
cdr3_aa: ASSLPGTNHYEQY

v_call: TRBV7-6
j_call: TRBJ1-1
cdr3_aa: ASSGDGGNTEAF

v_call: TRBV7-2
j_call: TRBJ2-3
cdr3_aa: ASSPIAGGPPDTQY

v_call: TRBV5-1
j_call: TRBJ2-7
cdr3_aa: ASSLAGPPSSYEQY

v_call: TRBV20-1
j_call: TRBJ2-7
cdr3_aa: SARYSAYEQY

v_call: TRBV20-1
j_call: TRBJ2-3
cdr3_aa: SARLAGGPDTQY

v_call: TRBV12-3/TRBV12-4
j_call: TRBJ2-3
cdr3_aa: ASSWTDTQY

v_call: TRBV5-5
j_call: TRBJ1-3
cdr3_aa: ASRNGYGAGNTIY

v_call: TRBV20-1
j_call: TRBJ2-7
cdr3_aa: SARGGTGLYEQY

v_call: TRBV29-1
j_call: TRBJ2-7
cdr3_aa: SVDRGQGLNEQY

v_call: TRBV29-1
j_call: TRBJ1-2
cdr3_aa: SVGDRGGNYGYT

v_call: TRBV6-5
j_call: TRBJ1-1
cdr3_aa: ASMPGTRVVTEAF

v_call: TRBV5-1
j_call: TRBJ2-1
cdr3_aa: ASSLDPQGYNEQF

v_call: TRBV6-7
j_call: TRBJ2-3
cdr3_aa: ASSYSIFADTQY

v_call: TRBV27
j_call: TRBJ2-2
cdr3_aa: ASSLWGARSTGELF

v_call: TRBV20-1
j_call: TRBJ2-5
cdr3_aa: SARDRLVKETQY

v_call: TRBV20-1
j_call: TRBJ2-5
cdr3_aa: SASKLVQETQY

v_call: TRBV20-1
j_call: TRBJ2-1
cdr3_aa: SADNEQF

v_call: TRBV29-1
j_call: TRBJ2-2
cdr3_aa: SVVFYSNTGELF

v_call: TRBV29-1
j_call: TRBJ2-7
cdr3_aa: SVAGGAVSYEQY

v_call: TRBV29-1
j_call: TRBJ2-7
cdr3_aa: SVVWSRGGYEQY

v_call: TRBV28
j_call: TRBJ2-1
cdr3_aa: ASSFMPLKGEEF